These 12 T cell receptor beta chains originate from one sample sequenced in a study of shared clonotypes between healthy human individuals. Generated by immunoSEQ multiplex PCR, the TCRdb table keeps only in-frame clones and is missing some. Of about 2.3 million clones in the sample, roughly 92% are singletons; the top ten hold more than 0.35%. Sequencing input: naive CD4+ T cells from PBMCs. Sample subset: CD45RA+ positively selected. These receptors all stem from a young man in good health. Some clones in this sample may be carry-over from other donors' samples.

Only one count was recorded for this clone. The chain has TRBV7-7 and TRBJ2-2; 12 bases are a match to TRBD2. V dropped 6 bases and J dropped 6; count of bases not matched to a gene: 20. Germline V CDR1 and CDR2: SSHAT, FNYEAQ (reference sequence). The CDR3 contains 20 residues. The CDR3 is CASSKIPGLAGGGVAGELFF. DNA for the CDR3: TGTGCCAGCAGTAAGATCCCGGGACTAGCGGGCGGTGGAGTCGCCGGGGAGCTGTTTTTT.

V gene TRBV19 combines with J gene TRBJ2-2; TRBD2 agrees at 7 bases. Germline V gene sequence: CDR1 LNHDA, CDR2 SQIVND (reference sequence). Trimming cost V 1 base and J 3 bases; bases outside gene matches: 2. The CDR3 is 15 residues long. In DNA form, the CDR3 reads TGTGCCAGTAGTATAGGCGGGAGCGACACCGGGGAGCTGTTTTTT. Protein sequence: CASSIGGSDTGELFF.

The rearrangement uses TRBV6-5 and TRBJ1-1, with 9 bases lining up with TRBD1. V shed 2 bases, J shed 4 bases, and the junction held 8 bases outside the gene matches. Germline CDR1 MNHEY, CDR2 SVGAGI. The CDR3 spans 16 residues. The CDR3 DNA is TGTGCCAGCAGTTACCCGGGACAGGGTAAGGGCACTGAAGCTTTCTTT. Its translation is CASSYPGQGKGTEAFF.

A word on this clone: The sample has other DNA sequences that encode this CDR3 too. The rearrangement links TRBV27 to TRBJ2-5; D call uncertain. Germline CDR1 and CDR2: MNHEY and SMNVEV (reference sequence). The CDR3 runs 11 residues. Trimming left V 6 bases short and J 2 bases short, with 4 bases between. This CDR3 is CASRLQETQYF. As DNA, the CDR3 is TGTGCCAGCAGACTACAAGAGACCCAGTACTTC.

The chain has TRBV7-9 and TRBJ2-7; the match to TRBD1 covers 9 bases. The V segment lost 5 bases and the J segment 4 bases; nucleotides outside the gene matches: 9. Germline V gives CDR1 SEHNR, CDR2 FQNEAQ (reference sequence). This CDR3 contains 15 residues. DNA of the CDR3: TGTGCCAGCAGCGGCCACAGGGGGCGCGTATACGAGCAGTACTTC. Encoded protein: CASSGHRGRVYEQYF.

V usage is TRBV4-3 and J usage is TRBJ2-6; 14 nucleotides match TRBD2. V lost 3 bases and J lost 0; bases outside the gene matches: 10. CDR1 and CDR2 from the germline V gene are LGHNA and YSLEER. This CDR3 has 21 amino acids. CDR3 nucleotides: TGCGCCAGCAGCCATCCCGGGACTAGCGGGAGCCCAAACTCTGGGGCCAACGTCCTGACTTTC. The encoded protein is CASSHPGTSGSPNSGANVLTF.

The rearrangement links TRBV5-8 to TRBJ1-1; D is undetermined. Germline values: CDR1 SGHTS, CDR2 YDEGEE. The CDR3 is made up of 14 amino acids. V was pared by 4 bases and J by 8 bases, with 18 bases between. The chain's CDR3 is CASSTRTVLREAFF. CDR3 DNA sequence: TGTGCCAGCAGCACTCGGACGGTCCTCAGGGAAGCTTTCTTT.

In this sample, this clone turned up once. This rearrangement joins TRBV7-3 to TRBJ2-4; D ambiguous. V lost 4 bases and J 9 bases, leaving 16 bases between the germline ends. The CDR3 extends over 14 amino acids. Germline-derived CDR1 and CDR2 are SGHTA and FQGTGA. CDR3 residues: CASSSSGPGSIQYF. The CDR3 DNA is TGTGCCAGCAGCTCGTCCGGGCCTGGGTCCATTCAGTACTTC.

V is TRBV2 and J is TRBJ1-5, with D unclear. Germline values: CDR1 SNHLY, CDR2 FYNNEI. V was clipped by 4 bases and J by 0 bases, with 10 bases between them. This CDR3 is 15 amino acids long. The CDR3 DNA reads as TGTGCCAGCAGTGGGGGTTCCTTTAGCAATCAGCCCCAGCATTTT. Translation: CASSGGSFSNQPQHF.

This clone has only one observation. This chain links TRBV4-1 with TRBJ2-7, with TRBD2 matching over 11 bases. There are 15 residues in the CDR3. Losses at the gene ends were 0 bases for V and 4 bases for J; bases not matched to a gene: 2. The V gene's germline CDR1 is MGHRA and CDR2 YSYEKL. The CDR3 coding sequence is TGCGCCAGCAGCCAAGACGCTAGCGGGAGGTACGAGCAGTACTTC. Translated, it gives CASSQDASGRYEQYF.

J is TRBJ2-3 and V is TRBV7-9; maybe TRBD1 (7 bases). The length of the CDR3 is 16 residues. V was cut by 4 bases and J by 0 bases, with 14 bases left in between. Germline values: CDR1 SEHNR, CDR2 FQNEAQ (reference sequence). In DNA, the CDR3 is TGTGCCAGCAGCTCCCCCAGGGGGGCTAGCACAGATACGCAGTATTTT. Translation: CASSSPRGASTDTQYF.

This chain connects TRBV18 to TRBJ2-7; D perhaps matches TRBD2 (7 bases). The CDR3 sequence is 16 residues long. Trimming stripped 4 bases from V and 2 bases from J, with 18 bases between. Germline V gene data show CDR1 as KGHSH and CDR2 as LQKENI. CDR3 nucleotide sequence: TGTGCCAGCTCACGCAACGGGGGGCGGGACCCCTACGAGCAGTACTTC. Its translation is CASSRNGGRDPYEQYF.